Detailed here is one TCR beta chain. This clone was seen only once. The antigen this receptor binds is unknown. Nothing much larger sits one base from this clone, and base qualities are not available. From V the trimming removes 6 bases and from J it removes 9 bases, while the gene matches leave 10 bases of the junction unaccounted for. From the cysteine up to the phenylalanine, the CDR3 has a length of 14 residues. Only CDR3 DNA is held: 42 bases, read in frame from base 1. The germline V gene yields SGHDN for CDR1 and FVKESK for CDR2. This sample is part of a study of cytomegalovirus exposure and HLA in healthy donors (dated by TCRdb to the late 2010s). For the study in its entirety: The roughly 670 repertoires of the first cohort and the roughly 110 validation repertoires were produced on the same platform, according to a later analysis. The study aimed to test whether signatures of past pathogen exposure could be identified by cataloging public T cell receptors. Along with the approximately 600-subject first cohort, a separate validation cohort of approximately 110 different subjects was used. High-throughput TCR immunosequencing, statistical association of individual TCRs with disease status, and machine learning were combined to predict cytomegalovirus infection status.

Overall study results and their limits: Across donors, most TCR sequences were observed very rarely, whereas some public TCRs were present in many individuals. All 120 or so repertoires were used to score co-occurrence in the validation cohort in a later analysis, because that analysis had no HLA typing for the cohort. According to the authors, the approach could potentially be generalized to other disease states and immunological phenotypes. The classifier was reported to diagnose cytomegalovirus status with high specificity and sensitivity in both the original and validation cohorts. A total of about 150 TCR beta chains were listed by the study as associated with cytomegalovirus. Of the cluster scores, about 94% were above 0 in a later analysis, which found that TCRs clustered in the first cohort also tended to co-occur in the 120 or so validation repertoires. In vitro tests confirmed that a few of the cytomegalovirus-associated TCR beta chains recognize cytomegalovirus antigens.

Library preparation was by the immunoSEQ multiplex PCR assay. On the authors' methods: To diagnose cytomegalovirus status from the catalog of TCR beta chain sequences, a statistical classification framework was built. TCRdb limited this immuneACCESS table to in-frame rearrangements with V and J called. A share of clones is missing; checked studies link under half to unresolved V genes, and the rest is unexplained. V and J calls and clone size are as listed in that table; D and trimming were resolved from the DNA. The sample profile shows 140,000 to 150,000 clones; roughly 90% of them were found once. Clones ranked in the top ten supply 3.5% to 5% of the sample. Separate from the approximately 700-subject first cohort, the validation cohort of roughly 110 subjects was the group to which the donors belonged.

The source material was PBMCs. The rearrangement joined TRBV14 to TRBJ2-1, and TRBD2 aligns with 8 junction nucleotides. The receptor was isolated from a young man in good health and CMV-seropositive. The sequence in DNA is TGTGCCAGCAGACTCGGGGAGCGGGGGTTTGAGCAGTTCTTC. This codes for CASRLGERGFEQFF.